The 21 T cell receptor beta chains below come from one sample, sequenced in a study of regulatory T cells in long-lasting Graves disease. iRepertoire HTBI primers and Arm-PCR of CDR3 regions built TCR beta libraries. In TCRdb, the multiplex PCR reads were re-called with MiXCR into one record per CDR3 protein. The profile covers approximately 690,000 distinct CDR3 sequences, with 25% to 35% appearing a single time and around 42% taken by the ten largest. Indicated time point: persistent/refractory GD, antithyroid drugs over 5 years with positive TRAb. The TCR library was prepared using RNA isolated from PBMCs. This sample comprised peripheral blood mononuclear cells (PBMCs), obtained when the disease was refractory, from a patient treated with antithyroid drugs. The receptors originated from a female donor with Graves disease.

The V and J genes are TRBV7-2 and TRBJ2-3; the match to TRBD2 covers 11 bases. The CDR3 runs 18 residues. Germline V gene sequence: CDR1 SGHTA, CDR2 FQGNSA. Trimming removed 5 bases from V and 4 bases from J; junction bases left unmatched: 14. The CDR3 DNA sequence: TGTGCCAGCAGCCCTAGACAGCTACTAGCGGGAGTGGCAGATACGCAGTATTTT. Protein sequence: CASSPRQLLAGVADTQYF.

This clonotype was picked up many times. This chain links TRBV12-3 or TRBV12-4 with TRBJ1-5; TRBD1 aligns across 9 bases. The CDR3 is 15 residues long. V lost 2 bases, J lost 7 bases, and 6 bases stayed unmatched. CDR3 protein: CASSLQDRGGQPQHF. The DNA for the CDR3 is TGTGCCAGCAGTTTACAGGACAGGGGCGGCCAGCCCCAGCATTTT.

A few counts support this clonotype. The chain uses TRBV19 and TRBJ2-7; no definite D call. Germline CDR1 is LNHDA and CDR2 is SQIVND (reference sequence). The CDR3 has 11 residues. V lost 8 bases and J lost 4, with 9 bases in between. The CDR3 region has the DNA TGTGCCAGTCATATGAGTTACGAGCAGTACTTC. It is translated as CASHMSYEQYF.

Turning to this clonotype: This may be a read error, as it is one base from a much larger clone. V and J are TRBV28 and TRBJ1-2; D perhaps matches TRBD1 (6 bases). Trimming stripped 11 bases from V and 4 bases from J, with 23 bases between. The CDR3 is made up of 15 amino acids. In germline, CDR1 is MDHEN, CDR2 SYDVKM. The CDR3 region is CAGTLGLGGGYGYTF. The CDR3, as DNA: TGTGCCGGCACCTTAGGATTGGGGGGCGGCTATGGCTACACCTTC.

The V call is TRBV11-2, the J call TRBJ2-7; TRBD1 is a possible D gene (6 bases). The CDR3 runs to 14 residues. V lost 4 bases and J lost 7, with 17 bases in between. Germline V gene lookup returns CDR1 SGHAT and CDR2 FQNNGV. DNA for the CDR3: TGTGCCAGCAGCTCTACCACAGGGTCGGGGGAGCAGTACTTC. This sequence encodes CASSSTTGSGEQYF.

Here the CDR3 reads CASSLTQGARDYTF. DNA of the CDR3: TGTGCCAGCAGTTTGACCCAGGGGGCTCGGGACTACACCTTC. The chain joins TRBV12-3 or TRBV12-4 to TRBJ1-2, with TRBD1 matching 8 bases. This CDR3 has 14 amino acids. The V and J ends lost 3 bases and 10 bases, in that order; junction bases with no gene match: 10.

This clonotype has a handful of counts. The rearrangement joins TRBV20-1 to TRBJ2-5; no clear D. V was trimmed by 1 base and J by 5 bases, leaving 5 bases between them. The CDR3 length is 11 residues. CDR1 is DFQATT, CDR2 SNEGSKA, per germline (reference sequence). CDR3 in amino acids: CSARVAETQYF. The DNA of the CDR3 is TGCAGTGCTAGAGTCGCGGAGACCCAGTACTTC.

This clonotype turned up a few times. V usage is TRBV9 and J usage is TRBJ2-7, with D perhaps matching TRBD1 or TRBD2 (5 bases each). The V end was cut by 4 bases, the J end by 4 bases, with 30 bases between. This CDR3 is 19 amino acids long. Germline V gene sequence: CDR1 SGDLS, CDR2 YYNGEE. The CDR3: CASSTFRPGIPAGPYEQYF. As DNA, the CDR3 is TGTGCCAGCAGCACTTTCCGTCCCGGGATCCCAGCAGGGCCTTACGAGCAGTACTTC.

This clonotype was recorded at least ten times. The chain is built from TRBV6-1 and TRBJ1-1; D may be TRBD1 (5 bases). Germline CDR1 and CDR2: MNHNS and SASEGT. V shed 5 bases and J shed 1 base, with 5 bases lying between them. The CDR3 contains 12 residues. The CDR3 loop reads CASSRGNTEAFF. CDR3 DNA: TGTGCCAGCAGTAGGGGGAACACTGAAGCTTTCTTT.

This clonotype was observed at least ten times. The J gene is TRBJ1-1, the V gene TRBV20-1; D is possibly TRBD1 (5 bases). The V end was cut by 2 bases, the J end by 1 base, with 11 bases between. The CDR3 consists of 14 residues. Germline loops: CDR1 DFQATT, CDR2 SNEGSKA (reference sequence). CDR3 sequence: CSARLGLANTEAFF. The CDR3 DNA reads TGCAGTGCTAGACTGGGACTGGCGAACACTGAAGCTTTCTTT.

This clonotype was counted ten times or more. V and J are TRBV24-1 and TRBJ1-1; 7 bases line up with TRBD1. The CDR3 sequence is 15 residues long. The trim removed 3 bases at V and 4 bases at J, leaving 7 bases unmatched. Germline V lookup: CDR1 KGHDR, CDR2 SFDVKD. The CDR3 DNA is TGTGCCACCAGTGATAACGACAGGGTGAGCACTGAAGCTTTCTTT. The encoded protein is CATSDNDRVSTEAFF.

This clonotype was counted ten times or more. The chain is built from TRBV12-3 or TRBV12-4 and TRBJ1-1; D might be TRBD1 (5 bases). The V and J ends lost 3 bases and 0 bases respectively, with 8 bases between them. This CDR3 is 14 amino acids long. The DNA for the CDR3 is TGTGCCAGCAGTTTCGCGGGGCTGAACACTGAAGCTTTCTTT. Protein: CASSFAGLNTEAFF.

Only a few counts were recorded for this clonotype. Here the CDR3 reads CASSEARGQRVYGFSNTEAFF. CDR3 in DNA: TGTGCCAGCAGTGAAGCTAGGGGACAGAGGGTTTATGGGTTCTCGAACACTGAAGCTTTCTTT. This chain links TRBV6-4 with TRBJ1-1; 7 bases agree with TRBD1. The J segment lost 1 base and the V segment lost 3 bases, leaving 23 bases of the junction unmatched. The CDR3 sequence is 21 residues long. CDR1 is MRHNA, CDR2 SNTAGT, per germline.

The chain uses TRBV12-3 or TRBV12-4 and TRBJ2-3; D is undetermined. V lost 6 bases, J lost 4 bases, and 8 bases lay in between. This CDR3 has 12 amino acids. Here the CDR3 reads CASSFSPDTQYF. CDR3 DNA: TGTGCCAGCAGCTTTAGCCCAGATACGCAGTATTTT.

This clonotype has just a few counts. The CDR3: CSAPDPDPEETQYF. DNA of the CDR3: TGCAGCGCTCCCGATCCGGACCCAGAAGAGACCCAGTACTTC. The V and J genes are TRBV29-1 and TRBJ2-5; D ambiguous. This CDR3 is built from 14 residues. Trimming pared 7 bases from V and 3 bases from J, leaving 18 bases between. Germline CDR1 and CDR2: SQVTM and ANQGSEA.

The chain employs TRBV6-1 and TRBJ1-2; 7 nucleotides agree with TRBD1. The trim removed 6 bases at V and 3 bases at J, leaving 10 bases unmatched. Looked up from germline, CDR1 is MNHNS and CDR2 is SASEGT. The CDR3 totals 15 residues. DNA of the CDR3: TGTGCCAGCAGCAAAAACAGGGGAATGGACTATGGCTACACCTTC. Protein: CASSKNRGMDYGYTF.

The chain couples TRBV7-9 to TRBJ1-1; D uncertain. Trimming took 5 bases from V and 1 from J, leaving 23 bases between them. This CDR3 spans 18 amino acids. In germline, CDR1 is SEHNR, CDR2 FQNEAQ (reference sequence). The CDR3 loop reads CASSLLLILKGKNTEAFF. The CDR3 nucleotides read TGTGCCAGCAGCCTACTACTTATCCTTAAAGGGAAGAACACTGAAGCTTTCTTT.

In this sample, this clonotype turned up a few times. The genes are TRBV3-1 and TRBJ2-5; TRBD2 aligns across 7 bases. The germline V gene encodes CDR1 LGHDT and CDR2 YNNKEL (reference sequence). This CDR3 contains 17 residues. V dropped 1 base and J dropped 5; count of bases not matched to a gene: 13. In DNA, the CDR3 is TGTGCCAGCAGCCAAGGGGCATGGACTAGGCATAGGGAGACCCAGTACTTC. This translates into CASSQGAWTRHRETQYF.

The chain carries TRBV11-2 and TRBJ2-5; no definite D call. Germline CDR1 SGHAT, CDR2 FQNNGV. The CDR3 covers 15 residues. Trimming pared 4 bases from V and 7 bases from J, leaving 19 bases between. The DNA of the CDR3 is TGTGCCAGCAGCTCCTCACTCCGTGGGGTGGGGACCCAGTACTTC. Translated: CASSSSLRGVGTQYF. The variable domain in full, completed from reference TRBV11-2 and TRBJ2-5, reads EAGVAQSPRYKIIEKRQSVAFWCNPISGHATLYWYQQILGQGPKLLIQFQNNGVVDDSQLPKDRFSAERLKGVDSTLKIQPAKLEDSAVYLCASSSSLRGVGTQYFGPGTRLLVL.

This clonotype was seen ten or more times. The J gene is TRBJ2-7, the V gene TRBV7-3; D may be TRBD1 (5 bases). V lost 10 bases and J lost 1, with 11 bases in between. The CDR3 loop spans 12 amino acids. Germline values: CDR1 SGHTA, CDR2 FQGTGA. The DNA for the CDR3 is TGTGCCAAAAGGGGCCGATCCTACGAGCAGTACTTC. This encodes CAKRGRSYEQYF.

The chain couples TRBV7-9 to TRBJ1-5; the D gene is possibly TRBD1 (5 bases). V was cut by 1 base and J by 6 bases, with 10 bases left in between. Per the germline V gene, CDR1 is SEHNR and CDR2 is FQNEAQ (reference sequence). The CDR3 runs to 14 residues. The CDR3 nucleotides read TGTGCCAGCAGCTTAGGGACAATCGGTCAGCCCCAGCATTTT. The encoded protein is CASSLGTIGQPQHF.